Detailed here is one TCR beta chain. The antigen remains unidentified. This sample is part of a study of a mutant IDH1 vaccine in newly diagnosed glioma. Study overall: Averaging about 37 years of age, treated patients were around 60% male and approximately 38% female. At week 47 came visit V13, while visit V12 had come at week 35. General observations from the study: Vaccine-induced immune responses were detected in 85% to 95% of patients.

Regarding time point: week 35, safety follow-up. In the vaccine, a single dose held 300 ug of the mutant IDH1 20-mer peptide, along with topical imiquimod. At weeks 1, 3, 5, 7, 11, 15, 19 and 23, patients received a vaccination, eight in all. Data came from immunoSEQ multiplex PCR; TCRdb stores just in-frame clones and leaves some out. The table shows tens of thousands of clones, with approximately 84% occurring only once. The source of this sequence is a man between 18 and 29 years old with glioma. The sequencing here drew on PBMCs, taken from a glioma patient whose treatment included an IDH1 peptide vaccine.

The CDR3 here is CASSATWTSGREETQYF. CDR3 bases: TGTGCCAGCAGCGCCACTTGGACTAGCGGGAGGGAAGAGACCCAGTACTTC. This chain links TRBV7-2 with TRBJ2-5, with 15 bases identical to TRBD2. In germline, CDR1 is SGHTA, CDR2 FQGNSA. This CDR3 contains 17 residues. V trimming: 5 bases; J trimming: 3 bases; junction bases outside the gene matches: 7. The full variable domain, rest sourced from reference TRBV7-2 and TRBJ2-5, is GAGVSQSPSNKVTEKGKDVELRCDPISGHTALYWYRQSLGQGLEFLIYFQGNSAPDKSGLPSDRFSAERTGGSVSTLTIQRTQQEDSAVYLCASSATWTSGREETQYFGPGTRLLVL.